The rows below give T cell receptor beta chains drawn from one sample of a study of identical twins. TCRdb redid the calling of the 5' RACE reads with MiXCR, one entry per CDR3 protein. The sample records hundreds of thousands of distinct CDR3 sequences, approximately 21% being singletons. These sequences were also reported in another study, on T cells expressing NK-cell markers.

The sequencing sample was made of PBMCs. These receptor sequences come from a woman between 18 and 30 years old in good health. Both conserved end residues are part of each CDR3. The D gene is left open where the match is weak. Expanded clones get a size class; other rows say once, few or many, or leave the size out.

CDR3nt,CDR3aa,abundance,v_gene,j_gene,d_gene
TGTGCCAGCAGTCCTAGGACAGATATATTTGAATATGGCTACACCTTC,CASSPRTDIFEYGYTF,many,TRBV6-1,TRBJ1-2,NA
TGCAGTGCTAGACTTGACAGGTGGCAAGAGACCCAGTACTTC,CSARLDRWQETQYF,NA,TRBV20-1,TRBJ2-5,NA
TGTGCCAGCAGCGTTAGGAGGGGATCCTCCTACAATGAGCAGTTCTTC,CASSVRRGSSYNEQFF,NA,TRBV11-2,TRBJ2-1,NA
TGTGCCAGCAGCCCAATAGCGGGAGGTCTCACAGATACGCAGTATTTT,CASSPIAGGLTDTQYF,NA,TRBV7-2,TRBJ2-3,TRBD2
TGTGCCAGCAGGGGGTTTGCGGGAGGGCCTCATGAGCAGTTCTTC,CASRGFAGGPHEQFF,few,TRBV27,TRBJ2-1,TRBD2
TGCAGTGCTAGCGATTCCCGCACAGATACGCAGTATTTT,CSASDSRTDTQYF,NA,TRBV20-1,TRBJ2-3,NA
TGTGCCAGCAGCCCAAGGGCGGCCAGCGTAACATCCTACAATGAGCAGTTCTTC,CASSPRAASVTSYNEQFF,many,TRBV7-3,TRBJ2-1,NA
TGTGCCAGCAGCCCAGCCCAGGGAACTAATGAAAAACTGTTTTTT,CASSPAQGTNEKLFF,NA,TRBV12-3/TRBV12-4,TRBJ1-4,NA
TGTGCCAGCTCACCCGGGACCGCCCTAAGCGAGCAGTACTTC,CASSPGTALSEQYF,few,TRBV18,TRBJ2-7,NA
TGCAGCGTTATCCCGATCTATGGCTACACCTTC,CSVIPIYGYTF,many,TRBV29-1,TRBJ1-2,NA
TGTGCCAGCAGCCCCCCTCAGGGCTACGAGCAGTACTTC,CASSPPQGYEQYF,few,TRBV9,TRBJ2-7,NA
TGTGCCATCAGGGGGGGGCAGAACACAGATACGCAGTATTTT,CAIRGGQNTDTQYF,many,TRBV10-3,TRBJ2-3,NA
TGTGCCAGCAGCTTAGCCCTAGCGGGCCTAAGCTCCTACGAGCAGTACTTC,CASSLALAGLSSYEQYF,few,TRBV7-8,TRBJ2-7,TRBD2
TGCAGCGGCCACAGGGACACCGGGGAGCTGTTTTTT,CSGHRDTGELFF,NA,TRBV29-1,TRBJ2-2,NA
TGTGCCAGCAGCTTACGGCCCCGAGAAGAGCAGTTCTTC,CASSLRPREEQFF,few,TRBV7-3,TRBJ2-1,NA